These 7 T cell receptor beta chains share one sample of origin, sequenced in a study of post-analysis software for immune sequencing data. The study, taken as a whole, reports: The five TRBV segments detected at higher frequency in patients than in controls included TRBV5-6, TRBV5-1 and TRBV20-1.

No antigen has been assigned to these receptors. The TCR beta cDNA libraries carried unique molecular identifiers. TCRdb passed the PCR reads through MiXCR, listing each CDR3 protein once. The sample lists hundreds of thousands of distinct CDR3 sequences, 25% to 30% occurring once. Sequences were obtained from blood. The receptors here all came from a girl between 10 and 17 years old with multiple sclerosis.

The CDR3 DNA follows: TGCAGTGCAAATGGGGGAACCCAATCTTCCTACGAGCAGTACTTC. Translation gives CSANGGTQSSYEQYF. The chain employs TRBV20-1 and TRBJ2-7; either TRBD1 or TRBD2 may supply D (5 bases each). With 6 bases removed from V and 1 base from J, the gap between germline ends came to 19 bases. This CDR3 has 15 amino acids. Per germline, CDR1 DFQATT and CDR2 SNEGSKA (reference sequence).

Here the CDR3 DNA reads TGCGCCAGCAGCCAAGACACGGGCAGGGGGCAACTAGCCAAAAACATTCAGTACTTC. Translated, it gives CASSQDTGRGQLAKNIQYF. This chain connects TRBV4-3 to TRBJ2-4, with TRBD1 identical over 8 bases. Germline-derived CDR1 and CDR2 are LGHNA and YSLEER. The CDR3 is 19 amino acids. Losses at the gene ends were 0 bases for V and 0 bases for J; bases not matched to a gene: 10.

The rearrangement joins TRBV3-1 to TRBJ1-2, with D unclear. CDR3 length: 15 residues. CDR1 LGHDT and CDR2 YNNKEL come from the germline V gene (reference sequence). V was pared by 4 bases and J by 4 bases, with 16 bases between. The CDR3 DNA sequence: TGTGCCAGCAGCCCCAAGTCGTCGCCCGTCTATGGCTACACCTTC. Translating gives CASSPKSSPVYGYTF. The full variable domain, with the rest looked up from reference TRBV3-1 and TRBJ1-2, is DTAVSQTPKYLVTQMGNDKSIKCEQNLGHDTMYWYKQDSKKFLKIMFSYNNKELIINETVPNRFSPKSPDKAHLNLHINSLELGDSAVYFCASSPKSSPVYGYTFGSGTRLTVV.

This clonotype was found a few times. Compared with germline, one end of the junction differs, possibly owing to a read error. The chain carries TRBV29-1 and TRBJ2-3, with 7 bases aligning to TRBD2. The CDR3 has 12 amino acids. Germline V gene data show CDR1 as SQVTM and CDR2 as ANQGSEA. The DNA for the CDR3 is TGCAGCGTTGCGGGGGGACCAGATGCGCAGTATTTT. Amino acids: CSVAGGPDAQYF.

This CDR3 reads CASSQTGEPSYEQYF. DNA for the CDR3: TGTGCCAGCAGCCAGACAGGAGAACCCTCCTACGAGCAGTACTTC. The J gene is TRBJ2-7, the V gene TRBV14; tentatively, D is TRBD1 (6 bases). CDR3 length: 15 amino acids. Trimming pared 3 bases from V and 0 bases from J, leaving 12 bases between. Germline CDR1 SGHDN, CDR2 FVKESK.

The V gene is TRBV11-3, the J gene TRBJ2-3; D ambiguous. Between the trimmed V and J ends, which lost 5 bases and 2 bases, there was a span of 8 bases. The CDR3 runs to 13 residues. Per germline, CDR1 SGHNT and CDR2 YENEEA. The CDR3 protein is CASSRHLTDTQYF. DNA of the CDR3: TGTGCCAGCAGCCGTCATCTCACAGATACGCAGTATTTT.

This clonotype came up a few times. The chain is built from TRBV28 and TRBJ2-7, with unresolved D. V was clipped by 6 bases and J by 3 bases, with 15 bases between them. In germline, CDR1 is MDHEN, CDR2 SYDVKM. This CDR3 comprises 14 residues. The DNA for the CDR3 is TGTGCCAGCAGCACGACTGGGTTGAGCTACGAGCAGTACTTC. Protein product: CASSTTGLSYEQYF.